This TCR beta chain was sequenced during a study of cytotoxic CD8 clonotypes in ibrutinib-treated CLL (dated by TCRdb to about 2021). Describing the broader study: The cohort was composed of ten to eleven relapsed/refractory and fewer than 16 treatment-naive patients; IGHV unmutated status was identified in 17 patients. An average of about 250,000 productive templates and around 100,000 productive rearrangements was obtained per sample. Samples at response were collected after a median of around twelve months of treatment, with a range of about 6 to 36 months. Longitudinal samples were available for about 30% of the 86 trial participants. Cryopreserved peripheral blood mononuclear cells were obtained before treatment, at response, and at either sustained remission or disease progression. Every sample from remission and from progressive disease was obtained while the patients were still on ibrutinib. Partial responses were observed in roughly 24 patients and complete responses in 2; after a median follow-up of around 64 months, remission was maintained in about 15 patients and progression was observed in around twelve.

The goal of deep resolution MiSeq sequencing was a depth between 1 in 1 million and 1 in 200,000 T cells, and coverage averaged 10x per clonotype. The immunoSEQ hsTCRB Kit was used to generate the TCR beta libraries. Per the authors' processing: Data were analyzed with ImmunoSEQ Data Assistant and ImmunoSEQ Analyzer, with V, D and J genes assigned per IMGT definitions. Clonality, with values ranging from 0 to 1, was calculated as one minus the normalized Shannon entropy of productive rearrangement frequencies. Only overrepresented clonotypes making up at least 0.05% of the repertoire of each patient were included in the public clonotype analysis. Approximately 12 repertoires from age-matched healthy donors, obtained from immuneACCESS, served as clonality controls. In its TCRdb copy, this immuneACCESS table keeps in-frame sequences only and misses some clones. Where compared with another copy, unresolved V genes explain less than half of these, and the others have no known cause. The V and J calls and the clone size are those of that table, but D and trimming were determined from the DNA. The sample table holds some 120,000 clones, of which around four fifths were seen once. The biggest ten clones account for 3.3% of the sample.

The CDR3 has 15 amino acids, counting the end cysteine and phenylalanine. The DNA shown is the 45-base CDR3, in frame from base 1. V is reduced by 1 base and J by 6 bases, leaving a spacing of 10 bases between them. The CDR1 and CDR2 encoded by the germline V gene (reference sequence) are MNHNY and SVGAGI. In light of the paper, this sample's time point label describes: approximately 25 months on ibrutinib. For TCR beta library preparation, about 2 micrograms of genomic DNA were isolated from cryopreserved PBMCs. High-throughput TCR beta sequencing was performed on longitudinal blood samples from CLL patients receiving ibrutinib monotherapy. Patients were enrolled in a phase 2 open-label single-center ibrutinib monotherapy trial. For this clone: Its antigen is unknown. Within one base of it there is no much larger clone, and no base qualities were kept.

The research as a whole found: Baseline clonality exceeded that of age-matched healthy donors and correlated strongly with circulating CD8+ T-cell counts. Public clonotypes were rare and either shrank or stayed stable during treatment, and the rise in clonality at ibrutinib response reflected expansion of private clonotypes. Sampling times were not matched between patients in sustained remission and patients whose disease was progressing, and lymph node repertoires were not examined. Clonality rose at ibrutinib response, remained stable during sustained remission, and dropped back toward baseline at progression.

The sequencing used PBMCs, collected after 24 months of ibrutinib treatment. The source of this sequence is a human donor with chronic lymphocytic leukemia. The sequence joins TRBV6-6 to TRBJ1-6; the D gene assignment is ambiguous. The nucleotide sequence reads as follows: TGTGCCAGCAGTTACTTGGACGGAACTAATTCACCCCTCCACTTT. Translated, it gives CASSYLDGTNSPLHF.